The present entry profiles one T cell receptor (beta chain) with its context. This entry comes from a study of blood T cell repertoires in COVID-19. In the study overall: The samples span acute and convalescent COVID-19 from the United States, Italy and Spain.

Original data processing: For nucleated cells, counts were estimated from reference gene primer amplification. Data came from immunoSEQ multiplex PCR; TCRdb stores just in-frame clones and leaves some out. V, J and clone size derive from that table, while D and trimming were established from the DNA sequence. This repertoire shows around 180,000 clones, about 87% found once; its top ten account for around 2.6%. The TCR comes from a man aged 40-50 years with active or convalescent COVID-19. The sample was peripheral blood.

The CDR3 is CASSLYRQGAYKNIQYF. The CDR3 DNA reads TGTGCCAGCAGCTTATATCGTCAGGGGGCTTACAAAAACATTCAGTACTTC. The rearrangement uses TRBV7-2 and TRBJ2-4; 8 nucleotides agree with TRBD1. J gave up 3 bases and V 2 bases, and 9 bases lay outside the gene matches. CDR1 and CDR2 from the germline V gene are SGHTA and FQGNSA. This CDR3 comprises 17 residues.